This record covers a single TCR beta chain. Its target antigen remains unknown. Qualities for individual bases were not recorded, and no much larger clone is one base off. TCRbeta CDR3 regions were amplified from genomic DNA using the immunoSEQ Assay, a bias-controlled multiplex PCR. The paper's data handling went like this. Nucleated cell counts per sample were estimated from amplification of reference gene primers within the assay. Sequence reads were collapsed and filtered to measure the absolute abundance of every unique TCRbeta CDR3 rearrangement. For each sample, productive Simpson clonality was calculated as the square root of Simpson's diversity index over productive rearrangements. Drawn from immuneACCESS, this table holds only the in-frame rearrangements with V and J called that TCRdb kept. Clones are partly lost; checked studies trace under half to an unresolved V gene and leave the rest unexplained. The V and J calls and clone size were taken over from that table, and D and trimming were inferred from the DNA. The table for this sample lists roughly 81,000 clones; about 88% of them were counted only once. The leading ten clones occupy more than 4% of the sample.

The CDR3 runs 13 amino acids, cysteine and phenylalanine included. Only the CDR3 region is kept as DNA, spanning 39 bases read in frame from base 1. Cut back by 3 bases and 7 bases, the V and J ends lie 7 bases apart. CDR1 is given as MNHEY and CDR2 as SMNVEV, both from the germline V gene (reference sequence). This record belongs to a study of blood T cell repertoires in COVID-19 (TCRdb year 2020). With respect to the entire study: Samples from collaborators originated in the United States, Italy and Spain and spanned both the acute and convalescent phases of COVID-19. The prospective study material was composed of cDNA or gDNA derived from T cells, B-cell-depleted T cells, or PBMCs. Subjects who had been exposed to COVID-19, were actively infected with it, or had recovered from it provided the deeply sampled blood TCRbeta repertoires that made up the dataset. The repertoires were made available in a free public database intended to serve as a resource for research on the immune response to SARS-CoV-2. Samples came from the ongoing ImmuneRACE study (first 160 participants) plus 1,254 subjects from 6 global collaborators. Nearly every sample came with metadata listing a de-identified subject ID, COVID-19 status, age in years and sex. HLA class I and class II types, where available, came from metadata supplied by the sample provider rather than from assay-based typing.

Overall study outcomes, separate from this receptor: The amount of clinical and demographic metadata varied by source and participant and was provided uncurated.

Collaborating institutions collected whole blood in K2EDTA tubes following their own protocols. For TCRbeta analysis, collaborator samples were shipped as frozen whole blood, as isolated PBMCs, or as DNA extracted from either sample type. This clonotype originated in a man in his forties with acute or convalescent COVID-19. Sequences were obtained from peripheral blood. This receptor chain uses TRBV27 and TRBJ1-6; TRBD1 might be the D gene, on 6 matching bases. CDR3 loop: CASSFRGNSPLHF. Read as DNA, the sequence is TGTGCCAGCAGTTTCAGGGGAAATTCACCCCTCCACTTT.